The 7 T cell receptor beta chains in this list originate from one sample, sequenced in a study of blood T cell repertoires in COVID-19. Sequencing used immunoSEQ multiplex PCR; TCRdb keeps in-frame clones, though not all of them. The sample has tens of thousands of clones, about 88% seen once. The sequencing sample was made of peripheral blood. All receptors come from a human donor in a cohort sampled during active COVID-19.

This chain joins TRBV2 and TRBJ2-1; the D gene is possibly TRBD2 (6 bases). V gave up 6 bases and J gave up 0 bases, with 24 bases separating them. Germline V gene sequence: CDR1 SNHLY, CDR2 FYNNEI. The CDR3 loop spans 19 amino acids. The CDR3 protein is CASSLVLLRELSSYNEQFF. CDR3 DNA: TGTGCCAGCAGCCTCGTCCTACTACGGGAGCTGAGCTCCTACAATGAGCAGTTCTTC.

This chain joins TRBV28 and TRBJ1-1; a weak D match, TRBD1 (6 bases). This CDR3 spans 17 amino acids. V was cut by 6 bases and J by 1 base, with 21 bases left in between. The germline CDR1 and CDR2 sequences are MDHEN and SYDVKM. The chain's CDR3 is CASSLGVGGRRNTEAFF. DNA of the CDR3: TGTGCCAGCAGCCTTGGGGTGGGGGGGCGCAGGAACACTGAAGCTTTCTTT.

The rearrangement uses TRBV5-5 and TRBJ1-1, with D possibly TRBD1 on 5 matching bases. This CDR3 has 15 residues. The germline CDR1 and CDR2 sequences are SGHKS and YYEKEE (reference sequence). Trimming pared 2 bases from V and 0 bases from J, leaving 11 bases between. This CDR3 is CASSFYRSMNTEAFF. For the CDR3, the DNA is TGTGCCAGCAGCTTCTACAGGAGCATGAACACTGAAGCTTTCTTT.

V and J are TRBV6-2 or TRBV6-3 and TRBJ2-1; TRBD2 is a possible D gene (5 bases). Germline assignment: CDR1 MNHEY and CDR2 SVGEGT. This CDR3 region has 15 residues. Trimming removed 6 bases at V and 7 bases at J, with 19 bases between. The CDR3, as DNA: TGTGCCAGCAGCCCCGGCGAATCGGAGGTAAATGAGCAGTTCTTC. It specifies CASSPGESEVNEQFF.

The V and J genes are TRBV6-4 and TRBJ2-5; no clear D. The CDR3 has 13 residues. The V gene's germline CDR1 is MRHNA and CDR2 SNTAGT. The germline V and J ends were trimmed by 2 bases and 7 bases, with 11 bases remaining between them. CDR3 nucleotides: TGTGCCAGCAGTGACGAGGCCTCCGGGACCCAGTACTTC. Translation: CASSDEASGTQYF.

The chain links TRBV21-1 to TRBJ1-2. TRBV21-1 represents a pseudogene. The CDR3 is 14 amino acids. The CDR3 sequence is CASSKERPPGGYTF. DNA for the CDR3: TGTGCCAGCAGCAAAGAGAGGCCCCCCGGTGGCTACACCTTC.

This chain joins TRBV7-8 and TRBJ1-2; D may be TRBD1 (6 bases). The CDR3 runs to 14 residues. Germline V gives CDR1 SGHVS, CDR2 FQNEAQ. The V end was cut by 5 bases, the J end by 4 bases, with 14 bases between. Here the CDR3 reads CASSPRGGTYGYTF. The CDR3 nucleotides read TGTGCCAGCAGCCCACGGGGGGGCACCTATGGCTACACCTTC.